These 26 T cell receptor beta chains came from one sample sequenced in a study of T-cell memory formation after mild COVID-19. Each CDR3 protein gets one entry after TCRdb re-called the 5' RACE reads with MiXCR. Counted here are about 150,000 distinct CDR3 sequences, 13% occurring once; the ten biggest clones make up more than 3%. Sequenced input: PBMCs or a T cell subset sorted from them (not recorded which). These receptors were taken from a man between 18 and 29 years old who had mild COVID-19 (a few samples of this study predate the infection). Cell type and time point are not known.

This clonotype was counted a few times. The CDR3 loop reads CASSYRQGRIYGYTF. DNA for the CDR3: TGCGCCAGCAGCTACAGACAGGGAAGAATCTATGGCTACACCTTC. This sequence joins TRBV5-1 and TRBJ1-2; TRBD1 matches at 7 bases. The CDR3 sequence is 15 residues long. Looked up from germline, CDR1 is SGHRS and CDR2 is YFSETQ. After removal of 3 bases from V and 4 bases from J, the junction contained 9 bases not matched to a gene. Based on the CDR3 plus reference TRBV5-1 and TRBJ1-2, the full variable domain is KAGVTQTPRYLIKTRGQQVTLSCSPISGHRSVSWYQQTPGQGLQFLFEYFSETQRNKGNFPGRFSGRQFSNSRSEMNVSTLELGDSALYLCASSYRQGRIYGYTFGSGTRLTVV.

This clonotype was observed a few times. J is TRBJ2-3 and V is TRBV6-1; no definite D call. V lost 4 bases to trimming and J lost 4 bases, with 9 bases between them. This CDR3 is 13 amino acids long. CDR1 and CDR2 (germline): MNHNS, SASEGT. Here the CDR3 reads CASSGQGSDTQYF. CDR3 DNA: TGTGCCAGCAGTGGCCAAGGGTCAGATACGCAGTATTTT.

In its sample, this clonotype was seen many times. The CDR3 is CASSSGTGREMNTEAFF. The CDR3 DNA reads TGTGCCAGCAGCTCTGGGACAGGGAGGGAAATGAACACTGAAGCTTTCTTT. The chain couples TRBV7-2 to TRBJ1-1; 9 nucleotides align to TRBD1. Germline V gives CDR1 SGHTA, CDR2 FQGNSA. This CDR3 region has 17 residues. Germline trimming cut 4 bases from V and 0 bases from J; bases unmatched to any gene: 9.

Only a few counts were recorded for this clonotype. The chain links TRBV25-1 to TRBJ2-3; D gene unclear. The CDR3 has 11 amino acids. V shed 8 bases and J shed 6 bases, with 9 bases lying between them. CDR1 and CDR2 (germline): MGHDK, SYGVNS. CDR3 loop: CASGLSDTQYF. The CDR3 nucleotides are TGTGCCAGCGGCCTTTCGGATACGCAGTATTTT.

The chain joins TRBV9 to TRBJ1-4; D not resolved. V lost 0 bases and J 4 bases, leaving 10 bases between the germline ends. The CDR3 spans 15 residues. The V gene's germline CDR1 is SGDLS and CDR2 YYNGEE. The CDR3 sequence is CASSVDPVGNEKLFF. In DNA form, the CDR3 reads TGTGCCAGCAGCGTAGACCCCGTGGGTAATGAAAAACTGTTTTTT.

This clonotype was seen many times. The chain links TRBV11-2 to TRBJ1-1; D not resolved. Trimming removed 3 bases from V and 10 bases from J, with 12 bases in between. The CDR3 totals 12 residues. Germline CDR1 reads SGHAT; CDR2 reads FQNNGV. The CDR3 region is CASSLEPRGAFF. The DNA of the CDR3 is TGTGCCAGCAGCTTGGAGCCACGAGGAGCTTTCTTT.

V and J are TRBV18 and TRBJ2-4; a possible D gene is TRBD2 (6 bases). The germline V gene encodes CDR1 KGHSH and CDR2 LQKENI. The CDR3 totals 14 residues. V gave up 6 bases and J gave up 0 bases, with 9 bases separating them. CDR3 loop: CASSRDQAKNIQYF. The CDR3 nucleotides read TGTGCCAGCTCGCGGGACCAAGCCAAAAACATTCAGTACTTC.

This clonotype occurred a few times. The CDR3 sequence is CSASLGFRGGDGYTF. The CDR3 nucleotides read TGCAGTGCTAGCCTCGGGTTTCGGGGAGGGGATGGCTACACCTTC. The chain joins TRBV20-1 to TRBJ1-2; TRBD1 is a possible D gene (5 bases). Trimming cost V 3 bases and J 6 bases, with 20 bases left between them. CDR3 length: 15 amino acids. Germline V lookup: CDR1 DFQATT, CDR2 SNEGSKA (reference sequence).

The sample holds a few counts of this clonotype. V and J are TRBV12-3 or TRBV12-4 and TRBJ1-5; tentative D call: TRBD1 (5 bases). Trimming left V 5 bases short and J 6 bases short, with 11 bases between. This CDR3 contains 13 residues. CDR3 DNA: TGTGCCAGCAGTGGATCAGGGAGTCAGCCCCAGCATTTT. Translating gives CASSGSGSQPQHF.

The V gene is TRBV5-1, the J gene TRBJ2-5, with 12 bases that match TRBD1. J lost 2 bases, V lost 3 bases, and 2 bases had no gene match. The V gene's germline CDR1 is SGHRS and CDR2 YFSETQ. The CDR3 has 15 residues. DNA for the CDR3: TGCGCCAGCAGCTCGGGACAGGGGGCACAAGAGACCCAGTACTTC. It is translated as CASSSGQGAQETQYF.

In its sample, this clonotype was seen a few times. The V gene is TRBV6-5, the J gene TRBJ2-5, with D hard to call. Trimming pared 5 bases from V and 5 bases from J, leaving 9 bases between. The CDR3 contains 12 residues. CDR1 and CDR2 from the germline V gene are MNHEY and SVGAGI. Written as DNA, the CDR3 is TGTGCCAGCAGTCCGACAATTGAGACCCAGTACTTC. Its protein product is CASSPTIETQYF.

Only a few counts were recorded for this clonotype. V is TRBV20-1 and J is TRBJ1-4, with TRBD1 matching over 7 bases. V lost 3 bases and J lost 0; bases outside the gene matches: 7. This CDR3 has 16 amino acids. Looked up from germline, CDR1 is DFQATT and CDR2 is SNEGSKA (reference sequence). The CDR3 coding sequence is TGCAGTGCTAGGGGGGGACAGATTTCAACTAATGAAAAACTGTTTTTT. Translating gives CSARGGQISTNEKLFF.

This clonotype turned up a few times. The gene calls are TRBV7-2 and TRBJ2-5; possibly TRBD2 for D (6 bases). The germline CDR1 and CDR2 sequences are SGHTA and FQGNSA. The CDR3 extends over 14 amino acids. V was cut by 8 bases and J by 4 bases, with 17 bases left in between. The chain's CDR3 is CASQVGRGGETQYF. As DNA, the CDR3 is TGTGCCAGCCAGGTCGGTAGGGGAGGAGAGACCCAGTACTTC.

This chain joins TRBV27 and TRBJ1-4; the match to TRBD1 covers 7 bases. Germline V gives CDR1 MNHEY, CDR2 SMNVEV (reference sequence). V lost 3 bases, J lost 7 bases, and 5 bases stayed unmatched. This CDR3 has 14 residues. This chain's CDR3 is CASSLVTGFEKLFF. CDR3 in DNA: TGTGCCAGCAGTTTGGTGACAGGGTTTGAAAAACTGTTTTTT.

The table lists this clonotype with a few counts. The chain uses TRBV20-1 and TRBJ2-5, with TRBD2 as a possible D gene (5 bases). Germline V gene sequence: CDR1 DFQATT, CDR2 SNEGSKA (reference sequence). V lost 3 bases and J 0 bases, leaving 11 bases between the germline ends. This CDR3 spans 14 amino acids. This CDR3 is CSASGRRDQETQYF. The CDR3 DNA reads TGCAGTGCTAGTGGTAGGCGGGACCAAGAGACCCAGTACTTC.

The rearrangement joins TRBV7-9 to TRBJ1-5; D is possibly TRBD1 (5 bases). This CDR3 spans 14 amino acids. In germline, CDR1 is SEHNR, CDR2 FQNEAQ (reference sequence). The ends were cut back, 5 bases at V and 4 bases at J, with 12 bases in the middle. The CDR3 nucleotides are TGTGCCAGCAGCCCGGACAATTATAATCAGCCCCAGCATTTT. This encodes CASSPDNYNQPQHF.

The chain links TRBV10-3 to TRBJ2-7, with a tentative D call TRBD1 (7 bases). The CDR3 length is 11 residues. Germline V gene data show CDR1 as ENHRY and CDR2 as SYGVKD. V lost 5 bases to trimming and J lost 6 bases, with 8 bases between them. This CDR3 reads CAISQGGEQYF. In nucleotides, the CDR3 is TGTGCCATCAGTCAGGGGGGCGAGCAGTACTTC.

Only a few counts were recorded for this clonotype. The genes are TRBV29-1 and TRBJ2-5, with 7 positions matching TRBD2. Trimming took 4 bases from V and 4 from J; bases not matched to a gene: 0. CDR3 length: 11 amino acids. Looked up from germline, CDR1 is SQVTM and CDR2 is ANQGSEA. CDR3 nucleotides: TGCAGCGTTGGGGAGGGAGAGACCCAGTACTTC. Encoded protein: CSVGEGETQYF.

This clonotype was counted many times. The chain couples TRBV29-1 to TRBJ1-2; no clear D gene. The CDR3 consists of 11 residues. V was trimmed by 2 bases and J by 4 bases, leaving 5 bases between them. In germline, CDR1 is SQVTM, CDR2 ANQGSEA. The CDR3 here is CSVELGYGYTF. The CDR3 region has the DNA TGCAGCGTTGAACTAGGCTATGGCTACACCTTC.

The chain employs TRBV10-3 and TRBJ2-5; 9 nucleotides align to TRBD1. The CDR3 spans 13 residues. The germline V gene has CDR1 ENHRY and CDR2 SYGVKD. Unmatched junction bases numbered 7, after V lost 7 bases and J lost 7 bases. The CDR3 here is CAIKGTGRGTQYF. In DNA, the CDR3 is TGTGCCATCAAGGGGACAGGGAGAGGGACCCAGTACTTC.

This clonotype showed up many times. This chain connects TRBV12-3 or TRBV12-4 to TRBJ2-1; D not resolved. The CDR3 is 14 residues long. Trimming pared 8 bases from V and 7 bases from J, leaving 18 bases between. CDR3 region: CASATILEGNEQFF. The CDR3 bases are TGTGCCAGCGCCACTATCCTCGAAGGGAATGAGCAGTTCTTC.

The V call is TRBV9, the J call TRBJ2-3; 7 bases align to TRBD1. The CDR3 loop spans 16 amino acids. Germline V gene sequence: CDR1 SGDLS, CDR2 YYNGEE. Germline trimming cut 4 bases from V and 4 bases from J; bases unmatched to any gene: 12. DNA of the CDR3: TGTGCCAGCAGCATAAGTGGGAAGAGGGGGCCAGATACGCAGTATTTT. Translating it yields CASSISGKRGPDTQYF.

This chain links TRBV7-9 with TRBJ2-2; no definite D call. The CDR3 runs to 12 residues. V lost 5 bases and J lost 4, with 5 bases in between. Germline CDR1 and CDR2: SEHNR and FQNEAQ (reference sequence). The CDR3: CASSRPTGELFF. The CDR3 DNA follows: TGTGCCAGCAGCCGACCCACCGGGGAGCTGTTTTTT.

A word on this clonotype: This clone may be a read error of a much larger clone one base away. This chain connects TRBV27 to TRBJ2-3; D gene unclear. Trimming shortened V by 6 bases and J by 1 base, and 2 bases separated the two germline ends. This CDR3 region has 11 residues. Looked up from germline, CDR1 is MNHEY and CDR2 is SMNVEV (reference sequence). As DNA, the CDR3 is TGTGCCAGCAGGCGCACAGATACGCAGTATTTT. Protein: CASRRTDTQYF.

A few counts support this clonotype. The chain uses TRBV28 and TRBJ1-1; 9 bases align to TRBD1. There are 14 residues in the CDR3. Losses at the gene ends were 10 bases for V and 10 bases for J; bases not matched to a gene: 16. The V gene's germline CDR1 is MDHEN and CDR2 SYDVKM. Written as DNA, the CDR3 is TGTGCCACCGCCGGGACAGGGAGCTACACCAGAGCTTTCTTT. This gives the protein CATAGTGSYTRAFF.

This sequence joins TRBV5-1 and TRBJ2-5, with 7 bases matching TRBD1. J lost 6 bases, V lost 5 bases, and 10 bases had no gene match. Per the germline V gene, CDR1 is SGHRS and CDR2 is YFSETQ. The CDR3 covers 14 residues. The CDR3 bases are TGCGCCAGCAGTCTTACAGGGGATGAGAAGACCCAGTACTTC. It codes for CASSLTGDEKTQYF.